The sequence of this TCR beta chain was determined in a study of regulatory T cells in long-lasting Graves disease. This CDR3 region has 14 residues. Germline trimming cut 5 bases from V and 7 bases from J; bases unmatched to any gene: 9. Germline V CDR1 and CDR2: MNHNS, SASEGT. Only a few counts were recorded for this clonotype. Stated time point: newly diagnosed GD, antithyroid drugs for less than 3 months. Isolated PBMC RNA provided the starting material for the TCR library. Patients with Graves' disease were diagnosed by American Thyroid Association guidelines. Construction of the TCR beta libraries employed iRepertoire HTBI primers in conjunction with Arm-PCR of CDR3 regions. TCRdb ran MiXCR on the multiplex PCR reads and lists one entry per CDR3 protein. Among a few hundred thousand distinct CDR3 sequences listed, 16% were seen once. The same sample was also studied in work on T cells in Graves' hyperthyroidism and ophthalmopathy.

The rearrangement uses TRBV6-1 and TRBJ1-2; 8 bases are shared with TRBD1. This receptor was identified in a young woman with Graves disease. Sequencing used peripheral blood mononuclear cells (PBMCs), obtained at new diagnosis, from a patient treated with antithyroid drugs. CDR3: CASSQTTGAGGYTF. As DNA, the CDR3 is TGTGCCAGCAGTCAAACGACAGGGGCGGGTGGCTACACCTTC.